The 5 T cell receptor beta chains given below trace back to one sample, sequenced in a study of cytomegalovirus exposure and HLA in healthy donors. Only in-frame clones appear in the TCRdb table, and some are missing; sequencing was by immunoSEQ multiplex PCR. The data contain some 170,000 clones, 70% to 90% of them singletons. The sequenced material came from PBMCs. The source of these receptors is a woman aged 25 to 39 in good health and CMV-seronegative.

The chain uses TRBV6-5 and TRBJ1-3; TRBD1 matches 7 bases. V gave up 9 bases and J gave up 0 bases; unmatched junction bases: 5. Germline V gene data show CDR1 as MNHEY and CDR2 as SVGAGI. This CDR3 contains 14 residues. CDR3 loop: CASSGTASGNTIYF. CDR3 DNA sequence: TGTGCCAGTAGTGGGACAGCCTCTGGAAACACCATATATTTT.

The J gene is TRBJ1-2, the V gene TRBV7-3; the match to TRBD1 covers 12 bases. Germline V gene data show CDR1 as SGHTA and CDR2 as FQGTGA. Losses at the gene ends were 5 bases for V and 0 bases for J; bases not matched to a gene: 13. This CDR3 contains 19 residues. The CDR3 DNA reads TGTGCCAGCAGCCCTACGGGACAGGGGGCGCATAATGCTAACTATGGCTACACCTTC. Protein product: CASSPTGQGAHNANYGYTF.

The chain carries TRBV5-1 and TRBJ1-5; D gene unclear. The CDR3 loop spans 13 amino acids. V was trimmed by 4 bases and J by 5 bases, leaving 10 bases between them. Germline V gene data show CDR1 as SGHRS and CDR2 as YFSETQ. The CDR3 here is CASSPPRYQPQHF. As DNA, the CDR3 is TGCGCCAGCAGCCCCCCTAGGTATCAGCCCCAGCATTTT.

The CDR3 spells CASSPMKETQYF. The CDR3 DNA reads TGTGCCAGCTCACCTATGAAAGAGACCCAGTACTTC. The chain employs TRBV18 and TRBJ2-5, with D unclear. Deletions cut 3 bases from V and 3 bases from J, with 5 bases between. The CDR3 sequence is 12 residues long. Germline values: CDR1 KGHSH, CDR2 LQKENI.

The chain employs TRBV4-1 and TRBJ2-2; no reliable D call. CDR3 length equals 16 residues. Germline CDR1 MGHRA, CDR2 YSYEKL. Trimming took 1 base from V and 3 from J, leaving 12 bases between them. The CDR3 sequence: CASSQVKFGDTGELFF. The CDR3 region has the DNA TGCGCCAGCAGCCAAGTGAAATTCGGAGACACCGGGGAGCTGTTTTTT.